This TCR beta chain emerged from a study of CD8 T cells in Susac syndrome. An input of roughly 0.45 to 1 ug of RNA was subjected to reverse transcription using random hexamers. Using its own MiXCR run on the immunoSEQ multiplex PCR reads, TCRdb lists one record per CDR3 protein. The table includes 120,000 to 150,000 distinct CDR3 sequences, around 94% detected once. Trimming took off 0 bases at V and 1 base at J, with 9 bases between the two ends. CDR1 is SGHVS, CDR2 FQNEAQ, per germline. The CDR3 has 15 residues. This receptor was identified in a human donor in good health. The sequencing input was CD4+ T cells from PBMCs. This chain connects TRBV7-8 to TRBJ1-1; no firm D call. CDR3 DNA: TGTGCCAGCAGCTTAGCAACTTGGGGGAACACTGAAGCTTTCTTT. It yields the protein CASSLATWGNTEAFF. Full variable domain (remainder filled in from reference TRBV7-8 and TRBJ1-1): GAGVSQSPRYKVAKRGQDVALRCDPISGHVSLFWYQQALGQGPEFLTYFQNEAQLDKSGLPSDRFFAERPEGSVSTLKIQRTQQEDSAVYLCASSLATWGNTEAFFGQGTRLTVV.